The entry below gives a single TCR beta chain sequence along with its context. These data originate in a study of shared clonotypes between healthy human individuals. V dropped 5 bases and J dropped 12 bases, with 14 bases sitting between them. The CDR3 covers 12 residues. Germline-derived CDR1 and CDR2 are MDHEN and SYDVKM. Generated by immunoSEQ multiplex PCR, the TCRdb table keeps only in-frame clones and is missing some. The data show a few million clones, with about 94% seen just once and roughly 0.13% held by the top ten. Sequencing used naive CD4+ T cells sorted from blood. Subset described: CD45RA+ positively selected. This chain joins TRBV28 and TRBJ1-3; D gene uncertain. The clonotype originates from a young man in good health. The CDR3 bases are TGTGCCAGCAGTATATCAGCCCTTGGCATATATTTT. Protein: CASSISALGIYF.